Following are 7 T cell receptor beta chains from one sample sequenced in a study of T cells in narcolepsy. Profiled with immunoSEQ multiplex PCR; TCRdb holds only in-frame clones, not every one. The repertoire holds tens of thousands of clones, with around 83% as singletons. The specimen was CD45RA- memory CD4+ T cells from PBMCs. These receptors were collected from a human donor with narcolepsy.

This chain links TRBV25-1 with TRBJ2-2; tentatively, D is TRBD2 (6 bases). Trimming cost V 5 bases and J 4 bases, with 14 bases left between them. CDR3 length: 15 amino acids. CDR1 is MGHDK and CDR2 is SYGVNS in the germline V gene. The CDR3 region is CASSLPGDSTGELFF. CDR3 bases: TGTGCCAGCAGTTTACCGGGAGATTCCACCGGGGAGCTGTTTTTT.

This clone turned up a few times. CDR3 coding DNA: TGTGCCAGTAGTATCTCCGGGGCTAACTATGGCTACACCTTC. It translates to CASSISGANYGYTF. The rearrangement joins TRBV19 to TRBJ1-2; no clear D. CDR1 is LNHDA, CDR2 SQIVND, per germline (reference sequence). The CDR3 consists of 14 residues. V lost 3 bases and J lost 0, with 8 bases in between. The whole variable domain, remainder taken from reference TRBV19 and TRBJ1-2, is DGGITQSPKYLFRKEGQNVTLSCEQNLNHDAMYWYRQDPGQGLRLIYYSQIVNDFQKGDIAEGYSVSREKKESFPLTVTSAQKNPTAFYLCASSISGANYGYTFGSGTRLTVV.

The CDR3 is CASRPTGANSNQPQHF. Written as DNA, the CDR3 is TGTGCCAGCAGACCGACAGGGGCGAATAGCAATCAGCCCCAGCATTTT. The chain recombines TRBV7-8 with TRBJ1-5; 8 nucleotides line up with TRBD1. With 6 bases clipped from V and 0 bases from J, the junction kept 7 bases outside the gene matches. CDR3 length: 16 residues. The germline V gene encodes CDR1 SGHVS and CDR2 FQNEAQ. Filled out from reference TRBV7-8 and TRBJ1-5, the complete variable domain reads GAGVSQSPRYKVAKRGQDVALRCDPISGHVSLFWYQQALGQGPEFLTYFQNEAQLDKSGLPSDRFFAERPEGSVSTLKIQRTQQEDSAVYLCASRPTGANSNQPQHFGDGTRLSIL.

This chain connects TRBV19 to TRBJ1-2; no reliable D call. V lost 9 bases, J lost 7 bases, and 21 bases lay in between. CDR1 is LNHDA, CDR2 SQIVND, per germline (reference sequence). The CDR3 length is 14 residues. In DNA, the CDR3 is TGTGCCAGCAACACACAAATAACTAAGGCTGGCTACACCTTC. Its translation: CASNTQITKAGYTF.

The V gene is TRBV4-2, the J gene TRBJ2-3, with D perhaps TRBD1 (6 bases). The CDR3 runs to 16 residues. Trimming stripped 2 bases from V and 1 base from J, with 13 bases between. Per the germline V gene, CDR1 is LGHNA and CDR2 is YNFKEQ. CDR3 in DNA: TGTGCCAGCAGCCAACCCCAGGGGCTGGGCACAGATACGCAGTATTTT. Translating gives CASSQPQGLGTDTQYF.

The chain recombines TRBV11-3 with TRBJ2-1; the match to TRBD2 covers 8 bases. The CDR3 spans 15 residues. CDR1 is SGHNT and CDR2 is YENEEA in the germline V gene. With 3 bases clipped from V and 3 bases from J, the junction kept 4 bases outside the gene matches. The CDR3, as DNA: TGTGCCAGCAGCTTCACACTAGCGGACTACAATGAGCAGTTCTTC. Translation gives CASSFTLADYNEQFF.

This clone was recorded once. This sequence joins TRBV6-4 and TRBJ2-3, with D possibly TRBD1 on 6 matching bases. This CDR3 has 15 amino acids. Germline CDR1 is MRHNA and CDR2 is SNTAGT. V shed 7 bases and J shed 3 bases, with 17 bases lying between them. The CDR3 loop is CASTLTGFWTDTQYF. CDR3 bases: TGTGCCAGCACCCTGACAGGTTTCTGGACAGATACGCAGTATTTT.